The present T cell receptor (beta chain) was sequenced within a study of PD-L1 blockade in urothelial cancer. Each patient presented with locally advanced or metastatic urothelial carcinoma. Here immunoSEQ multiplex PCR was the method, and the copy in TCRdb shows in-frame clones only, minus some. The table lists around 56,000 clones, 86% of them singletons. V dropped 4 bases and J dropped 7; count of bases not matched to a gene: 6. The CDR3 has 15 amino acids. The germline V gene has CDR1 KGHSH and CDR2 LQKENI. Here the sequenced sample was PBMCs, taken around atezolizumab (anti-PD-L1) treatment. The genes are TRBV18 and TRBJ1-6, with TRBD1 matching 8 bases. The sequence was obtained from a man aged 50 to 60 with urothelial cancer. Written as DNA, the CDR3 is TGTGCCAGCTCACGTTCAGGGGGCGAAAATTCACCCCTCCACTTT. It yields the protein CASSRSGGENSPLHF.